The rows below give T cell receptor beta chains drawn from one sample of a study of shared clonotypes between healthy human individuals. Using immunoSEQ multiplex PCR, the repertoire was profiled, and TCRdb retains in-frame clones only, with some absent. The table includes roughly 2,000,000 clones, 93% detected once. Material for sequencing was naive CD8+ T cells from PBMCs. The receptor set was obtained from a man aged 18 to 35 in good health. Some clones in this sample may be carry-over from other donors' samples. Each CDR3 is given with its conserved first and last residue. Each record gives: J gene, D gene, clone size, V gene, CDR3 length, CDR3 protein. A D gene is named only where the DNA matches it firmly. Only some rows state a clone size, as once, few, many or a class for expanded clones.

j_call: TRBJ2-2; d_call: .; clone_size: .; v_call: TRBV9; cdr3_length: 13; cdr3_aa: CASSVLQSGELFF
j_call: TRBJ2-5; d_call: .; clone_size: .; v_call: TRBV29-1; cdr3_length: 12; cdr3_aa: CSVARGQETQYF
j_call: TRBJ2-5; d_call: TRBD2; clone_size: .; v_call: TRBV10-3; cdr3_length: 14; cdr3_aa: CAITSGLAGEAQYF
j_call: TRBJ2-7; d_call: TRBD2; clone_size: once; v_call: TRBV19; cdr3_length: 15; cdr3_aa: CASKLTSGETYEQYF
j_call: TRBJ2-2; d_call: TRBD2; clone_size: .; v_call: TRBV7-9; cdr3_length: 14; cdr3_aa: CASSLGGGSGELFF
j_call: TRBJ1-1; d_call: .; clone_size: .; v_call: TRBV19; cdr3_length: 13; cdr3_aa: CASSPGRSTEAFF
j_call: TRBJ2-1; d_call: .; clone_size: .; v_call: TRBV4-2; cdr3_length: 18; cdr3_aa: CASSQRATTFSSYNEQFF
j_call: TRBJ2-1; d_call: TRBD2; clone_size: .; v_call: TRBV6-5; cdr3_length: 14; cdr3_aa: CASRWSSGSSEQFF
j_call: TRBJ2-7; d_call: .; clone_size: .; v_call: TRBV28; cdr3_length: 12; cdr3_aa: CASSFRVYEQYF
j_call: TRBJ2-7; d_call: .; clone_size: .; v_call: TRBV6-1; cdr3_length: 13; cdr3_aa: CASSADYSYEQYF
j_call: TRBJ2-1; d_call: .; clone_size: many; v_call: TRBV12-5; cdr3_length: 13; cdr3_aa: CASGLMIGNEQFF
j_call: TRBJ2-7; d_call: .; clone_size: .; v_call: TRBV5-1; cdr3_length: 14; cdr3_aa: CASSLRAGSYEQYF
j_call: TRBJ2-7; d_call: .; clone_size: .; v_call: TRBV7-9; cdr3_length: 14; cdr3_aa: CASSFPADTYEQYF
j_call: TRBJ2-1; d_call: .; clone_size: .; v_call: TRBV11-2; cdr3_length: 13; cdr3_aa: CASSLVTSGEQFF
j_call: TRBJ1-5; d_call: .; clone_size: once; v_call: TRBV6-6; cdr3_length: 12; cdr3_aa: CASSSPGQPQHF
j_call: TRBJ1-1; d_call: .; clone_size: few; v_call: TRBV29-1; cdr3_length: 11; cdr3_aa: CSVEEAWEAFF
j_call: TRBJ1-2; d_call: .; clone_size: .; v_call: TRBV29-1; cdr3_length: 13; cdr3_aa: CSVEESRDYGYTF
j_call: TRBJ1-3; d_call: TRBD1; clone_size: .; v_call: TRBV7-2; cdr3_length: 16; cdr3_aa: CASSLEGTGVLNTIYF
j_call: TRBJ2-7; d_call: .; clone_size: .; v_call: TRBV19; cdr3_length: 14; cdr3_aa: CASSIVPMGYEQYF
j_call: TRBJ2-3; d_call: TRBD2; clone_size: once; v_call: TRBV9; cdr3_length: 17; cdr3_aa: CASSAYIAGGGTDTQYF
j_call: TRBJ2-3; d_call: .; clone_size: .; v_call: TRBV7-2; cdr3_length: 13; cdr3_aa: CASSFTVPDTQYF
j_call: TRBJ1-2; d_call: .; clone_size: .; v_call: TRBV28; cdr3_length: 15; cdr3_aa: CASMTRRFILYGYTF
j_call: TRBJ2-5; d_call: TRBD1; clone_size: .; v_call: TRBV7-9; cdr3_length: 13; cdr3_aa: CASSLGSRDRGYF
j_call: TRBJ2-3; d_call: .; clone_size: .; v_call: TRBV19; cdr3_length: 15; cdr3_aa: CATSTGGVIVDTQYF
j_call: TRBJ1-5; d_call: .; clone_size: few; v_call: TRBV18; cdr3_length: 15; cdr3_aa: CASSPQDSANQPQHF
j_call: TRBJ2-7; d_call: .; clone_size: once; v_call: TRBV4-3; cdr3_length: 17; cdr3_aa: CASSQELRAEFPHEQYF
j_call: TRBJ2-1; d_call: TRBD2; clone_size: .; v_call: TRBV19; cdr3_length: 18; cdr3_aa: CASTVYLQVGLAGGEQFF
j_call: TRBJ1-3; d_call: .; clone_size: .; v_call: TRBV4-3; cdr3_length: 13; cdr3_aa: CASSPRAGNTIYF
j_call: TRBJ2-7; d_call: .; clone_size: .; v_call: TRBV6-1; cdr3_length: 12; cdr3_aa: CASRDSPYEQYF
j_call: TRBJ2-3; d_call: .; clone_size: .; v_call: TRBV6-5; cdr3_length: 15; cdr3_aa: CASSYSSGSTDTQYF
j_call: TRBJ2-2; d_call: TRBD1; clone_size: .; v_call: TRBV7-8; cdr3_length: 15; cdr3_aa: CASSTSGTGFMELFF
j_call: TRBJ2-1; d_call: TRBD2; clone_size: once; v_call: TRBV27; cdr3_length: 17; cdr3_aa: CASSHLSLSGRNDEQFF
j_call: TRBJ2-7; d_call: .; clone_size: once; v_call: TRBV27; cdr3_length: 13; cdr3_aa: CASSLWGPGEQYF
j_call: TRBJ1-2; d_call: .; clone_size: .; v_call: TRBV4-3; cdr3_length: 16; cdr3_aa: CASSQGRTGSGYGYTF
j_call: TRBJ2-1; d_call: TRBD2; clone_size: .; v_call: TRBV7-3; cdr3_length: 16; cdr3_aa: CASSSRTSGARDEQFF
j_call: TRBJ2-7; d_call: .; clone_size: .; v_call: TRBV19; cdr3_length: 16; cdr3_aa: CASRSPSRAPPHEQYF
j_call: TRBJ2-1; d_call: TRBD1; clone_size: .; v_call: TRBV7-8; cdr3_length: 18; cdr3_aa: CASSLPRQGGAHYNEQFF
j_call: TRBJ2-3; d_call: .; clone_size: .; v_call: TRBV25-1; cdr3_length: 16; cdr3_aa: CASSDYPRSDPDTQYF
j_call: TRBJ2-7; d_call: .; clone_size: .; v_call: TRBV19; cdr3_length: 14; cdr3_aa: CASSSRSGSAEQYF
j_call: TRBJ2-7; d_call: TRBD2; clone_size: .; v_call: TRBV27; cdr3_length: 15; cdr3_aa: CASRVAGGYSYEQYF
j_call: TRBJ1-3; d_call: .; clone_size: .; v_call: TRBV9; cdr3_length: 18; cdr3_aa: CASSARQNSPNSGNTIYF
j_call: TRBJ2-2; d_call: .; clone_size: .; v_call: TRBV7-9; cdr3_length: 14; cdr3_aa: CASSLVLYTGELFF